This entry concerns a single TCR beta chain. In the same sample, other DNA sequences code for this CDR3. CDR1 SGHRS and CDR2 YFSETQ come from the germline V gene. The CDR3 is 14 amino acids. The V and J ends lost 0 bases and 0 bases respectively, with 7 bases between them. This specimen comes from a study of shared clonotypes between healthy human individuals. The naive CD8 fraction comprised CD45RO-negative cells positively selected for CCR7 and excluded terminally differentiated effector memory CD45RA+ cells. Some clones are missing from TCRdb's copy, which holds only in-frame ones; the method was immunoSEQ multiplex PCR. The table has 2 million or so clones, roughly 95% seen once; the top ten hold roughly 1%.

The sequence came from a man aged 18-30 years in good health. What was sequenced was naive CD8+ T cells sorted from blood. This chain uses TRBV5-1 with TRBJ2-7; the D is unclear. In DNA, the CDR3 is TGCGCCAGCAGCTTGGACAGCAGCTCCTACGAGCAGTACTTC. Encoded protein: CASSLDSSSYEQYF.